A single sample gave rise to the 17 T cell receptor beta chains below, sequenced in a study of identifying expanded T cells in peripheral blood. Generated by immunoSEQ multiplex PCR, the TCRdb table keeps only in-frame clones and is missing some. The top ten clones hold around a fifth of a sample with about 80,000 clones, 84% of them seen once. Specimen: blood. These receptors were taken from a person between 18 and 75 years old in good health.

The V call is TRBV28, the J call TRBJ1-1; 7 bases map to TRBD1. Per the germline V gene, CDR1 is MDHEN and CDR2 is SYDVKM. The CDR3 is 13 amino acids. J lost 12 bases, V lost 1 base, and 8 bases had no gene match. The CDR3 is CASSLSGRGKTFF. The CDR3 nucleotides read TGTGCCAGCAGTTTATCGGGCAGGGGGAAAACTTTCTTT.

V usage is TRBV4-1 and J usage is TRBJ1-4; D is ambiguous. V lost 1 base to trimming and J lost 8 bases, with 11 bases between them. This CDR3 contains 14 residues. In germline, CDR1 is MGHRA, CDR2 YSYEKL. The CDR3 spells CASSQVTLGEKLFF. In DNA, the CDR3 is TGCGCCAGCAGCCAAGTTACCTTGGGGGAAAAACTGTTTTTT.

The chain joins TRBV27 to TRBJ2-7, with 8 bases that match TRBD2. V lost 10 bases to trimming and J lost 0 bases; unmatched junction nucleotides: 5. The V gene's germline CDR1 is MNHEY and CDR2 SMNVEV (reference sequence). This CDR3 is 13 amino acids long. CDR3 protein: CATSSGPSYEQYF. CDR3 coding DNA: TGTGCCACGTCTAGCGGGCCCTCCTACGAGCAGTACTTC.

This clone occurred once. The chain carries TRBV7-6 and TRBJ2-5, with 10 bases matching TRBD2. CDR1 and CDR2 from the germline V gene are SGHVS and FNYEAQ. The CDR3 consists of 16 residues. Trimming removed 5 bases from V and 1 base from J; junction bases left unmatched: 7. The DNA for the CDR3 is TGTGCCAGCAGCGGCCGACTAGCGGGTAGCCAAGAGACCCAGTACTTC. It specifies CASSGRLAGSQETQYF.

The genes are TRBV28 and TRBJ2-7, with D unclear. V dropped 6 bases and J dropped 5 bases, with 17 bases sitting between them. Germline CDR1 is MDHEN and CDR2 is SYDVKM. CDR3 size: 14 residues. CDR3 bases: TGTGCCAGCAGCCGCCCACATCGGGTGGACGAGCAGTACTTC. Amino acids: CASSRPHRVDEQYF.

The genes are TRBV4-2 and TRBJ1-2, with D maybe TRBD1 (5 bases). The CDR3 is made up of 15 amino acids. V shed 0 bases and J shed 3 bases, with 11 bases lying between them. Per germline, CDR1 LGHNA and CDR2 YNFKEQ. The CDR3 DNA follows: TGTGCCAGCAGCCAAGAGTCCGGGACGGACTATGGCTACACCTTC. Encoded protein: CASSQESGTDYGYTF.

This clone is categorized as medium-sized. The V and J genes are TRBV4-1 and TRBJ1-5; tentatively, D is TRBD1 (5 bases). The V gene lost 4 bases and the J gene lost 4 bases, with 11 bases spanning the gap. The length of the CDR3 is 14 residues. Germline V gives CDR1 MGHRA, CDR2 YSYEKL. The DNA for the CDR3 is TGCGCCAGCAGCCGTGGGGGATTAAATCAGCCCCAGCATTTT. Translated: CASSRGGLNQPQHF.

The chain uses TRBV7-8 and TRBJ1-1; no clear D gene. This CDR3 is 12 amino acids long. Trimming took off 2 bases at V and 5 bases at J, with 6 bases between the two ends. Looked up from germline, CDR1 is SGHVS and CDR2 is FQNEAQ. The CDR3 reads CASSLRVTEAFF. The CDR3 bases are TGTGCCAGCAGCTTACGGGTTACTGAAGCTTTCTTT.

Only a few counts were recorded for this clone. The J gene is TRBJ1-4, the V gene TRBV19; TRBD1 matches 7 bases. There are 18 residues in the CDR3. V lost 5 bases, J lost 0 bases, and 12 bases stayed unmatched. Germline loops: CDR1 LNHDA, CDR2 SQIVND (reference sequence). The CDR3 sequence is CASSLPKDRISTNEKLFF. CDR3 DNA sequence: TGTGCCAGTAGTCTCCCGAAGGACAGGATTTCAACTAATGAAAAACTGTTTTTT.

This chain joins TRBV15 and TRBJ1-3; D is perhaps TRBD1 (6 bases). Trimming took off 8 bases at V and 1 base at J, with 12 bases between the two ends. CDR1 is LNHNV, CDR2 YYDKDF, per germline (reference sequence). The CDR3 consists of 14 residues. DNA of the CDR3: TGTGCCACCCAAGGGGGAGAATCTGGAAACACCATATATTTT. Its translation: CATQGGESGNTIYF.

This chain links TRBV30 with TRBJ2-4; the D gene is possibly TRBD2 (6 bases). From germline, CDR1 is GTSNPN and CDR2 SVGIG (reference sequence). V was clipped by 0 bases and J by 8 bases, with 20 bases between them. The CDR3 is 16 amino acids. The DNA of the CDR3 is TGTGCCTGGAGTGTACGGAGGGCTCCATTTCGGGACATTCAGTACTTC. Translation gives CAWSVRRAPFRDIQYF. The full variable domain, its missing parts supplied by reference TRBV30 and TRBJ2-4, is SQTIHQWPATLVQPVGSPLSLECTVEGTSNPNLYWYRQAAGRGLQLLFYSVGIGQISSEVPQNLSASRPQDRQFILSSKKLLLSDSGFYLCAWSVRRAPFRDIQYFGAGTRLSVL.

The genes are TRBV5-6 and TRBJ2-2; 9 bases align to TRBD1. Trimming removed 4 bases from V and 7 bases from J; junction bases left unmatched: 14. Germline assignment: CDR1 SGHDT and CDR2 YYEEEE. The CDR3 contains 17 residues. The CDR3 here is CASSPWKGTGSHGELFF. The CDR3 DNA follows: TGTGCCAGCAGCCCGTGGAAGGGGACAGGGAGTCACGGGGAGCTGTTTTTT. Together with reference TRBV5-6 and TRBJ2-2, the CDR3 gives the full variable domain: DAGVTQSPTHLIKTRGQQVTLRCSPKSGHDTVSWYQQALGQGPQFIFQYYEEEERQRGNFPDRFSGHQFPNYSSELNVNALLLGDSALYLCASSPWKGTGSHGELFFGEGSRLTVL.

The V and J genes are TRBV28 and TRBJ2-1; D not resolved. The CDR3 has 16 amino acids. CDR1 and CDR2 from the germline V gene are MDHEN and SYDVKM. Trimming shortened V by 5 bases and J by 1 base, and 15 bases separated the two germline ends. The CDR3 loop reads CASSALDLFSYNEQFF. CDR3 sequence (DNA): TGTGCCAGCAGTGCCCTCGACCTGTTTTCCTACAATGAGCAGTTCTTC.

The V call is TRBV2, the J call TRBJ2-5, with D possibly TRBD1 on 5 matching bases. Looked up from germline, CDR1 is SNHLY and CDR2 is FYNNEI. This CDR3 spans 15 amino acids. The V gene lost 7 bases and the J gene lost 6 bases, with 21 bases spanning the gap. Written as DNA, the CDR3 is TGTGCCAGCAAGGCTTCCAGGGTTAGGGAAAAGACCCAGTACTTC. This gives the protein CASKASRVREKTQYF.

The chain employs TRBV28 and TRBJ1-1; D possibly corresponds to TRBD1 (6 bases). V was clipped by 6 bases and J by 0 bases, with 11 bases between them. The CDR3 length is 14 residues. Germline V gene sequence: CDR1 MDHEN, CDR2 SYDVKM. Here the CDR3 DNA reads TGTGCCAGCAGGATACAGGGTATGAACACTGAAGCTTTCTTT. Translation: CASRIQGMNTEAFF.

This clone has just a few counts. This same CDR3 is encoded by further DNA sequences in the sample. V gene TRBV4-3 combines with J gene TRBJ1-2, with a weak D call TRBD1 (6 bases). V was cut by 1 base and J by 3 bases, with 12 bases left in between. This CDR3 region has 15 residues. The V gene's germline CDR1 is LGHNA and CDR2 YSLEER. Here the CDR3 DNA reads TGCGCCAGCAGCCAAGCTCTACAGGGAGACTATGGCTACACCTTC. Its protein product is CASSQALQGDYGYTF.

V usage is TRBV5-6 and J usage is TRBJ1-5; D gene uncertain. CDR3 length equals 14 residues. Germline assignment: CDR1 SGHDT and CDR2 YYEEEE. V was trimmed by 0 bases and J by 2 bases, leaving 6 bases between them. This chain's CDR3 is CASSLGVGNQPQHF. The CDR3 nucleotides read TGTGCCAGCAGCTTGGGAGTGGGCAATCAGCCCCAGCATTTT.